The clone carrying this TCR beta chain was found a few times. Its specificity is not known. The data were obtained in a study of cytomegalovirus exposure and HLA in healthy donors. This CDR3 has 16 residues. V trimming: 5 bases; J trimming: 3 bases; junction bases outside the gene matches: 8. CDR1 is MDHEN, CDR2 SYDVKM, per germline. The PCR was carried out with 60 Vbeta primers and 13 Jbeta primers. Data came from immunoSEQ multiplex PCR; TCRdb stores just in-frame clones and leaves some out. Of about 130,000 clones in the sample, 66% were seen once. Whole-study findings and limits: For most TCR beta V segments, an earlier analysis put the productive rate at about 87% or about 30% of the time.

The TCR comes from a human donor in good health. The rearrangement links TRBV28 to TRBJ1-3; 9 bases agree with TRBD1. Sequenced material: PBMCs. This chain's CDR3 is CASSGGQGVYGNTIYF. The CDR3 DNA follows: TGTGCCAGCAGTGGGGGACAGGGCGTATATGGAAACACCATATATTTT. The full variable domain, with the rest looked up from reference TRBV28 and TRBJ1-3, is DVKVTQSSRYLVKRTGEKVFLECVQDMDHENMFWYRQDPGLGLRLIYFSYDVKMKEKGDIPEGYSVSREKKERFSLILESASTNQTSMYLCASSGGQGVYGNTIYFGEGSWLTVV.